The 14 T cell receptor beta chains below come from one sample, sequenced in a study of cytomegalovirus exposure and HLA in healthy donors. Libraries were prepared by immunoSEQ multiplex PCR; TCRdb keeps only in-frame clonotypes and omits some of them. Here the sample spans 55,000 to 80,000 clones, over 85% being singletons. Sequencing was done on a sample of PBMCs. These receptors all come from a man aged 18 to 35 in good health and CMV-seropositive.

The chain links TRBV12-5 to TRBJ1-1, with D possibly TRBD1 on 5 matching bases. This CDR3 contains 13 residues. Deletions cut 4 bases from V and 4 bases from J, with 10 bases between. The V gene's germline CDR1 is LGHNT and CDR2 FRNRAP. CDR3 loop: CASGSAGFTEAFF. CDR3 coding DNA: TGTGCTAGTGGTTCAGCAGGGTTCACTGAAGCTTTCTTT.

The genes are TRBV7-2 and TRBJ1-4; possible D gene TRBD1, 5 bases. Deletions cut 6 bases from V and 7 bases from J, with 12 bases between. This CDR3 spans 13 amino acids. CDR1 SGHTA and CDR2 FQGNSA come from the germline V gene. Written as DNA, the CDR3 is TGTGCCAGCAGTAGGGTGGGGGGTGAAAAACTGTTTTTT. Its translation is CASSRVGGEKLFF.

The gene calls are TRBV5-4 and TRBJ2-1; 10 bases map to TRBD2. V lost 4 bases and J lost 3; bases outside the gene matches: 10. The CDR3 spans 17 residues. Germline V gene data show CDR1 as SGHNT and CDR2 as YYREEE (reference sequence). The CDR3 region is CASSIDIAGGNYNEQFF. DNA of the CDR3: TGTGCCAGCAGCATTGATATAGCGGGGGGAAACTACAATGAGCAGTTCTTC. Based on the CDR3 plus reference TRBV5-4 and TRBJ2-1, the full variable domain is ETGVTQSPTHLIKTRGQQVTLRCSSQSGHNTVSWYQQALGQGPQFIFQYYREEENGRGNFPPRFSGLQFPNYSSELNVNALELDDSALYLCASSIDIAGGNYNEQFFGPGTRLTVL.

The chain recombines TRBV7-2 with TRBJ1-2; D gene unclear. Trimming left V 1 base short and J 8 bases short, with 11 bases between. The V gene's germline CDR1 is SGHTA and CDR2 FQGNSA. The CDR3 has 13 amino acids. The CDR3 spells CASSLVSGRGYTF. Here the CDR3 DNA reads TGTGCCAGCAGCTTAGTATCTGGGAGAGGCTACACCTTC. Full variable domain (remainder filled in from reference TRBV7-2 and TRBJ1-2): GAGVSQSPSNKVTEKGKDVELRCDPISGHTALYWYRQSLGQGLEFLIYFQGNSAPDKSGLPSDRFSAERTGGSVSTLTIQRTQQEDSAVYLCASSLVSGRGYTFGSGTRLTVV.

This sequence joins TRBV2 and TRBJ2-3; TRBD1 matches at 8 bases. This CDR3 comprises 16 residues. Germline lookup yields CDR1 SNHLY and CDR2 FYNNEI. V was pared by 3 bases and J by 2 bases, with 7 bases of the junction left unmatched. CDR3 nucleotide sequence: TGTGCCAGCAGTGATCAGGGGGCTCTCCCCACAGATACGCAGTATTTT. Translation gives CASSDQGALPTDTQYF.

The CDR3 DNA reads TGTGCCATCAGTGATACTAGCGGGAGTTATGAGCAGTTCTTC. Translation: CAISDTSGSYEQFF. V gene TRBV10-3 combines with J gene TRBJ2-1, with 11 nucleotides matching TRBD2. The germline V gene has CDR1 ENHRY and CDR2 SYGVKD. After removal of 3 bases from V and 8 bases from J, the junction contained 3 bases not matched to a gene. The CDR3 is 14 residues long.

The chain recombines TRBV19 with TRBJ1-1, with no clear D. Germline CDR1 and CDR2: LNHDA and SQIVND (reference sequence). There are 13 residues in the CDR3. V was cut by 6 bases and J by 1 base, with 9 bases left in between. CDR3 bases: TGTGCCAGTAGCTATTACCGGAACACTGAAGCTTTCTTT. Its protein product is CASSYYRNTEAFF.

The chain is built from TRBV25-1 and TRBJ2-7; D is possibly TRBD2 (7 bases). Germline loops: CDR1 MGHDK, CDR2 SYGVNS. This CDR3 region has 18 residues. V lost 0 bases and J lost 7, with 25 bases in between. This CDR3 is CASSEYYAGAGTLGEQYF. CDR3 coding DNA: TGTGCCAGCAGTGAATATTACGCGGGGGCAGGGACCCTTGGAGAGCAGTACTTC.

CDR3 amino acids: CASSSGATERYNEQFF. The CDR3, as DNA: TGTGCCAGCAGTTCCGGCGCGACCGAGCGATACAATGAGCAGTTCTTC. The chain joins TRBV28 to TRBJ2-1, with D unclear. Deletions cut 4 bases from V and 4 bases from J, with 17 bases between. The CDR3 has 16 residues. The germline CDR1 and CDR2 sequences are MDHEN and SYDVKM.

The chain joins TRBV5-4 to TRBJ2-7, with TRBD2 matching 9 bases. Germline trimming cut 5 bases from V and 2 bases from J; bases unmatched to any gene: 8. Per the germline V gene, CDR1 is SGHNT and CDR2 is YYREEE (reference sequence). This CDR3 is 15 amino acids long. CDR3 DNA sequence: TGTGCCAGCAGTATGACCGGCGGGAGGGCCTACGAGCAGTACTTC. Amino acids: CASSMTGGRAYEQYF.

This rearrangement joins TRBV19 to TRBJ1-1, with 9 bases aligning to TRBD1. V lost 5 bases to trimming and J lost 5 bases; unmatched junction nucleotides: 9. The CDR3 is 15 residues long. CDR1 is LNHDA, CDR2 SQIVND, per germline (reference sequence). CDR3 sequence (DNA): TGTGCCAGTAGTTCCCCGGGACAGGGTAGGACTGAAGCTTTCTTT. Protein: CASSSPGQGRTEAFF.

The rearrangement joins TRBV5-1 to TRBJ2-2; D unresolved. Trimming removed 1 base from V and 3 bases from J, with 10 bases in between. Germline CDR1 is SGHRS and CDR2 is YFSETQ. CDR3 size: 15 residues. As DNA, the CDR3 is TGCGCCAGCAGCTTGTCTCAGACTTACACCGGGGAGCTGTTTTTT. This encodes CASSLSQTYTGELFF.

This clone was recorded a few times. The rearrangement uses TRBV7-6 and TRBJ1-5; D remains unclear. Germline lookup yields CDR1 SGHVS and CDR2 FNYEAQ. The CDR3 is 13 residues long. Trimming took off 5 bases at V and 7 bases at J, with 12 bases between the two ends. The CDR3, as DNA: TGTGCCAGCAGCCTCAGCGGAGGGCAGCCCCAGCATTTT. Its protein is CASSLSGGQPQHF.

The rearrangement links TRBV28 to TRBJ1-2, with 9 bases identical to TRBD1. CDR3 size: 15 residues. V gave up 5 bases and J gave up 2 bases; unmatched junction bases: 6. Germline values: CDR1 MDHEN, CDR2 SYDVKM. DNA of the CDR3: TGTGCCAGCAGTCCCGGGACAGGGAACAACTATGGCTACACCTTC. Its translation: CASSPGTGNNYGYTF.